A selection of T cell receptor beta chains follows, all from one sample in a study of beta chain features in type 1 diabetes. Only in-frame clones appear in the TCRdb table, and some are missing; sequencing was by immunoSEQ multiplex PCR. The sample lists around 19,000 clones, 50% occurring once. What was sequenced was stem cell memory CD4+ T cells from blood. Receptors were obtained from a man between 18 and 35 years old in good health. Both conserved end residues are part of each CDR3. D genes are given only for firm matches. Size is omitted from some rows. Given values are once, few, many or a class for expanded clones.

cdr3_nt | cdr3_aa | clone_size | d_call | j_call | v_call
TGTGCCAGCTCACCACCTGGGACACCGAACACTGAAGCTTTCTTT | CASSPPGTPNTEAFF | NA | NA | TRBJ1-1 | TRBV18
TGTGCCAGCAGCCAGGGACTAGGCCCGTTGACGGATACGCAGTATTTT | CASSQGLGPLTDTQYF | NA | TRBD2 | TRBJ2-3 | TRBV14
TGTGCCAGCAGCCTCGGAGGGGTAGTAAGCACCGGGGAGCTGTTTTTT | CASSLGGVVSTGELFF | NA | NA | TRBJ2-2 | TRBV7-2
TGCGCCAGCAATCAAGCGGGAGTTATCGGGGAGCTGTTTTTT | CASNQAGVIGELFF | NA | TRBD2 | TRBJ2-2 | TRBV5-1
TGTGCCAGCAGCCCTCGGGACTCGAAAGAAAAACTGTTTTTT | CASSPRDSKEKLFF | few | NA | TRBJ1-4 | TRBV5-4
TGTGCCTGGAATTCCCTCGGTAATGAAAAACTGTTTTTT | CAWNSLGNEKLFF | NA | NA | TRBJ1-4 | TRBV30
TGCGCCAGCAGCTTGGCCCCAGGGGAAAACCTCCACTCTGGGGCCAACGTCCTGACTTTC | CASSLAPGENLHSGANVLTF | few | NA | TRBJ2-6 | TRBV5-1
TGTGCCTGGGGCCGCTGGGGGGTGGGCTATGGCTACACCTTC | CAWGRWGVGYGYTF | NA | NA | TRBJ1-2 | TRBV30
TGTGCCAGCTCAGAGAGGCAGTTCCAAGAGACCCAGTACTTC | CASSERQFQETQYF | NA | NA | TRBJ2-5 | TRBV5-5
TGCGCCAGCAGCCAAGATGTCGGTAGGAGCACTGAAGCTTTCTTT | CASSQDVGRSTEAFF | few | NA | TRBJ1-1 | TRBV4-3
TGTGCCAGCAGCCCTAGCGGGGGGGCTGTAATAAACTATGGCTACACCTTC | CASSPSGGAVINYGYTF | NA | NA | TRBJ1-2 | TRBV7-2
TGTGCCAGCAGTTTAATTGAGAGGGCCCGGGGCTATGGCTACACCTTC | CASSLIERARGYGYTF | few | NA | TRBJ1-2 | TRBV28
TGTGCCAGCAGTGCACTATCGGGGAGTACTGAAGCTTTCTTT | CASSALSGSTEAFF | NA | NA | TRBJ1-1 | TRBV28
TGTGCCAGCAGTACAACAGGGAGGGCCACTGAAGCTTTCTTT | CASSTTGRATEAFF | NA | NA | TRBJ1-1 | TRBV28
TGTGCCAGCAGCTTAGAACAGGGGAATTCACCCCTCCACTTT | CASSLEQGNSPLHF | NA | TRBD1 | TRBJ1-6 | TRBV5-4
TGTGCCAGCTCACCAAACCAAGCCGGGACAGGGATGAACACTGAAGCTTTCTTT | CASSPNQAGTGMNTEAFF | NA | TRBD1 | TRBJ1-1 | TRBV18
TGTGCCATCAGCTCGAGCGGGAGCTGGTACGAGCAGTACTTC | CAISSSGSWYEQYF | NA | TRBD2 | TRBJ2-7 | TRBV10-3
TGTGCCAGCAGCCGAAGACTAGCCGCGAGCACAGATACGCAGTATTTT | CASSRRLAASTDTQYF | few | TRBD2 | TRBJ2-3 | TRBV13
TGTGCCAGCAGTAGGAACCCAGGTTATAGCAATCAGCCCCAGCATTTT | CASSRNPGYSNQPQHF | few | NA | TRBJ1-5 | TRBV28
TGTGCCAGCAGCTTAGTGTCCGGGAGGGTCGGGGAGCAGTTCTTC | CASSLVSGRVGEQFF | few | TRBD2 | TRBJ2-1 | TRBV7-9
TGCGCCAGCAGCTTGGAAGGCTCACAGACTAATGGCTACACCTTC | CASSLEGSQTNGYTF | NA | NA | TRBJ1-2 | TRBV5-1
TGTGCCAGCGGCGGACTAGCGGGGTCCACGGGGCAGTTCTTC | CASGGLAGSTGQFF | NA | TRBD2 | TRBJ2-1 | TRBV7-2
TGTGCCAGCAGCGAATTCAGCGGGAGAGTCATACATGAGCAGTTCTTC | CASSEFSGRVIHEQFF | few | TRBD2 | TRBJ2-1 | TRBV14
TGTGCCAGCAGCTTTCACAGCATCCCAGATACGCAGTATTTT | CASSFHSIPDTQYF | NA | NA | TRBJ2-3 | TRBV7-9
TGTGCCAGCAGTTTGCCGACGTTCGGGACAGGGGTGACAGATACGCAGTATTTT | CASSLPTFGTGVTDTQYF | NA | TRBD1 | TRBJ2-3 | TRBV28
TGTGCCTGGAGGCAGGGCGCTGAAGCTTTCTTT | CAWRQGAEAFF | NA | NA | TRBJ1-1 | TRBV30
TGTGCCAGCCAAGGACAGTCTCACAATCAGCCCCAGCATTTT | CASQGQSHNQPQHF | few | NA | TRBJ1-5 | TRBV19
TGCGCCAGCAGCCAAGTTGTAGATCAGCCCCAGCATTTT | CASSQVVDQPQHF | NA | NA | TRBJ1-5 | TRBV4-3